Listed below are T cell receptor beta chains from one sample, sequenced in a study of blood T cell repertoires in COVID-19. Using immunoSEQ multiplex PCR, the repertoire was profiled, and TCRdb retains in-frame clones only, with some absent. The repertoire consists of about 240,000 clones, with around 86% occurring once and the leading ten covering 9% to 15%. Source material: peripheral blood. The origin of the receptors is an elderly man with acute or convalescent COVID-19. CDR3s leave out the opening cysteine and the closing phenylalanine or tryptophan. The order of the fields is J gene, V gene, clone size, CDR3 protein. Not all rows give a size; the values are once, few, many and, for expanded clones, a class.

TRBJ2-2 | TRBV14 | few | ASSYDPRDTGELF
TRBJ2-7 | TRBV10-2 | - | ASSRWGVMHEQY
TRBJ2-1 | TRBV28 | - | ASSLPGVDQF
TRBJ2-1 | TRBV9 | - | ASSVASTEQF
TRBJ2-7 | TRBV9 | - | ASSGGLGAYEQY
TRBJ1-1 | TRBV28 | - | ASRGSTPNTEAF
TRBJ2-5 | TRBV4-2 | - | ASRGLGVGETQY
TRBJ1-2 | TRBV15 | - | ATSRPSGGAYGYT
TRBJ2-7 | TRBV12-5 | - | ASGPDGGSSYEQY
TRBJ2-2 | TRBV15 | - | ATSRDGAGRELF
TRBJ1-1 | TRBV7-2 | - | ASSLQITGQLMNTEAF
TRBJ2-5 | TRBV21-1 | - | ASSTQGPRGETQY
TRBJ1-6 | TRBV20-1 | - | SASRDTDSPLH
TRBJ2-1 | TRBV24-1 | - | ATSDSGQGGKQF
TRBJ1-4 | TRBV3-1/TRBV3-2 | - | ASSPGQGAGEKLF
TRBJ1-3 | TRBV7-9 | once | ASSSDRGSGNTIY
TRBJ2-3 | TRBV11-3 | - | ASQGPGADTQY
TRBJ2-2 | TRBV19 | - | ASIYGGASTGELF
TRBJ1-1 | TRBV7-2 | - | ASSSRQGMNTEAF
TRBJ2-1 | TRBV18 | - | ASSPELAQTEQF
TRBJ2-7 | TRBV28 | few | ASRSQGAGLYEQY
TRBJ1-2 | TRBV7-9 | - | ASSLAGAPNGYT
TRBJ1-5 | TRBV19 | - | ASSQGEDGPQH
TRBJ1-5 | TRBV6-5 | - | ASSYVRVGSNQPQH
TRBJ2-5 | TRBV7-9 | - | ASSRQQETQY
TRBJ1-4 | TRBV15 | - | ATSRALDRGREKLF
TRBJ2-6 | TRBV7-3 | - | ASSRGTGANVLT
TRBJ2-1 | TRBV4-2 | - | ASSQDPGGGSYNEQF
TRBJ1-5 | TRBV16 | - | ASSQSSGFNQPQH
TRBJ1-5 | TRBV7-8 | - | ASSLGGQGASNQPQH
TRBJ1-1 | TRBV6-5 | - | ASSYSRQLMNTEAF
TRBJ2-2 | TRBV6-6 | - | ASSPTAGVGGTGELF